A single sample gave rise to the 24 T cell receptor beta chains below, sequenced in a study of blood T cell repertoires in COVID-19. Sequencing was performed with immunoSEQ multiplex PCR; in TCRdb, only in-frame clones are kept and a portion is missing. The data hold 300,000 or so clones, with about nine tenths observed a single time. Sequences were obtained from peripheral blood. The receptors were gathered from a man between 45 and 60 years old with active or convalescent COVID-19.

The chain combines TRBV29-1 with TRBJ2-3, with D possibly being TRBD1 (5 bases). The V end lost 5 bases, the J end lost 0 bases, and 15 bases lay between the germline ends. In germline, CDR1 is SQVTM, CDR2 ANQGSEA. The CDR3 totals 15 residues. CDR3 loop: CSVYDRSDSTDTQYF. The CDR3 nucleotides read TGCAGCGTTTATGACAGATCAGATAGCACAGATACGCAGTATTTT.

This clone occurred once. The V call is TRBV7-3, the J call TRBJ2-3, with TRBD1 as a possible D gene (5 bases). The germline gives CDR1 SGHTA, CDR2 FQGTGA. The CDR3 has 16 residues. With 5 bases removed from V and 0 bases from J, the gap between germline ends came to 15 bases. The CDR3 is CASSPVRGGSTDTQYF. DNA of the CDR3: TGTGCCAGCAGCCCCGTTAGGGGCGGTAGCACAGATACGCAGTATTTT.

The chain joins TRBV28 to TRBJ1-1; TRBD1 aligns across 7 bases. The CDR3 spans 16 residues. Germline V CDR1 and CDR2: MDHEN, SYDVKM. Trimming cost V 3 bases and J 0 bases; bases outside gene matches: 7. The DNA of the CDR3 is TGTGCCAGCAGTTTGGCAGGGGGGACCGTGAACACTGAAGCTTTCTTT. Its protein product is CASSLAGGTVNTEAFF.

The CDR3 loop reads CASSLGGNVQREQYF. CDR3 nucleotides: TGTGCCAGCAGTTTAGGCGGGAACGTACAGAGGGAGCAGTACTTC. This sequence joins TRBV28 and TRBJ2-7; D is perhaps TRBD2 (6 bases). Germline V gene data show CDR1 as MDHEN and CDR2 as SYDVKM. The CDR3 extends over 15 amino acids. Trimming removed 2 bases from V and 7 bases from J, with 18 bases in between.

The gene calls are TRBV29-1 and TRBJ1-4; the D gene is possibly TRBD1 (6 bases). In germline, CDR1 is SQVTM, CDR2 ANQGSEA. This CDR3 is built from 13 residues. V was shortened by 4 bases and J by 7 bases, with 13 bases between the two germline ends. The DNA of the CDR3 is TGCAGCGTTGGAGGGGGGGGTCGTGAAAAACTGTTTTTT. Protein: CSVGGGGREKLFF.

The rearrangement links TRBV9 to TRBJ1-6; D is undetermined. The CDR3 consists of 17 residues. CDR1 and CDR2 from the germline V gene are SGDLS and YYNGEE. V was clipped by 4 bases and J by 1 base, with 15 bases between them. The CDR3 reads CASSPRRGLSYNSPLHF. CDR3 DNA sequence: TGTGCCAGCAGCCCCCGCCGGGGTCTGTCCTATAATTCACCCCTCCACTTT.

This chain connects TRBV7-2 to TRBJ1-3, with 9 bases lining up with TRBD1. This CDR3 spans 16 amino acids. Germline loops: CDR1 SGHTA, CDR2 FQGNSA. Trimming took 5 bases from V and 3 from J; bases not matched to a gene: 8. CDR3 nucleotide sequence: TGTGCCAGCAGCCCCCAGCCGACAGGGGGTGGAAACACCATATATTTT. It translates to CASSPQPTGGGNTIYF.

The V and J genes are TRBV6-2 or TRBV6-3 and TRBJ1-5, with D possibly matching TRBD1 (6 bases). The CDR3 covers 17 residues. With 6 bases removed from V and 5 bases from J, the gap between germline ends came to 23 bases. Germline V gives CDR1 MNHEY, CDR2 SVGEGT. For the CDR3, the DNA is TGTGCCAGCAGCCTGCCGTTCACCGACAGGTACCATCAGCCCCAGCATTTT. Its protein is CASSLPFTDRYHQPQHF.

This clone was seen a handful of times. The rearrangement uses TRBV28 and TRBJ1-4; D ambiguous. The CDR3 loop spans 14 amino acids. CDR1 is MDHEN and CDR2 is SYDVKM in the germline V gene. V lost 6 bases, J lost 5 bases, and 13 bases lay in between. CDR3 bases: TGTGCCAGCAGGTCCGGGAGGGCGAATGAAAAACTGTTTTTT. Translation: CASRSGRANEKLFF.

The rearrangement uses TRBV18 and TRBJ2-1, with 11 nucleotides matching TRBD1. The CDR3 runs 16 residues. The V gene's germline CDR1 is KGHSH and CDR2 LQKENI. Unmatched junction bases numbered 7, after V lost 3 bases and J lost 6 bases. The CDR3 DNA reads TGTGCCAGCTCACCTTCCGGGACAGGGGGTCGCAATGAGCAGTTCTTC. Translating it yields CASSPSGTGGRNEQFF.

This rearrangement joins TRBV28 to TRBJ1-2; 7 bases align to TRBD1. CDR1 is MDHEN, CDR2 SYDVKM, per germline. J lost 2 bases, V lost 3 bases, and 3 bases had no gene match. The CDR3 covers 14 residues. For the CDR3, the DNA is TGTGCCAGCAGTTTGGGACAGCCCAACTATGGCTACACCTTC. The encoded protein is CASSLGQPNYGYTF.

The CDR3 bases are TGTGCCAGCTCACCACCGGGCAGCCTGTCCTCTGGAAACACCATATATTTT. The encoded protein is CASSPPGSLSSGNTIYF. This chain joins TRBV18 and TRBJ1-3; no firm D call. CDR1 is KGHSH, CDR2 LQKENI, per germline. V gave up 0 bases and J gave up 0 bases, with 12 bases separating them. The CDR3 extends over 17 amino acids.

The rearrangement joins TRBV13 to TRBJ2-1; the match to TRBD2 covers 13 bases. The CDR3 contains 13 residues. V shed 4 bases, J shed 12 bases, and the junction held 3 bases outside the gene matches. Germline V gene data show CDR1 as PRHDT and CDR2 as FYEKMQ (reference sequence). Here the CDR3 reads CASSSGLAGAQFF. The CDR3 coding sequence is TGTGCCAGCAGCTCAGGACTAGCGGGGGCGCAGTTCTTC.

The genes are TRBV6-5 and TRBJ1-6; perhaps TRBD1 as D (6 bases). The CDR3 extends over 16 amino acids. Trimming left V 3 bases short and J 5 bases short, with 14 bases between. Per the germline V gene, CDR1 is MNHEY and CDR2 is SVGAGI. The CDR3 sequence is CASSYTGPVDNSPLHF. DNA for the CDR3: TGTGCCAGCAGTTATACAGGGCCGGTTGATAATTCACCCCTCCACTTT.

A single count supports this clone. V gene TRBV18 combines with J gene TRBJ1-2, with a weak D call TRBD1 (5 bases). CDR1 and CDR2 (germline): KGHSH, LQKENI. This CDR3 contains 14 residues. V lost 3 bases and J 4 bases, leaving 12 bases between the germline ends. The CDR3 DNA sequence: TGTGCCAGCTCACCTGGACAAGCGTCCTATGGCTACACCTTC. Protein: CASSPGQASYGYTF.

The chain joins TRBV6-6 to TRBJ2-3; TRBD1 matches 10 bases. Per germline, CDR1 MNHNY and CDR2 SVGAGI (reference sequence). With 6 bases clipped from V and 1 base from J, the junction kept 4 bases outside the gene matches. The CDR3 spans 15 residues. This CDR3 reads CASSSTGGGTDTQYF. DNA for the CDR3: TGTGCCAGCAGCTCGACAGGGGGCGGCACAGATACGCAGTATTTT.

The rearrangement joins TRBV6-6 to TRBJ1-6; D gene unclear. Germline CDR1 MNHNY, CDR2 SVGAGI (reference sequence). CDR3 length equals 13 residues. The V end was cut by 2 bases, the J end by 12 bases, with 11 bases between. The CDR3 DNA is TGTGCCAGCAGTTACCCGCCGGCGGGACCCCTCCACTTT. Translating gives CASSYPPAGPLHF.

The CDR3 is CASSLWAGDSKNIQYF. Written as DNA, the CDR3 is TGTGCCAGCAGTTTATGGGCAGGGGATTCCAAAAACATTCAGTACTTC. The genes are TRBV28 and TRBJ2-4; D perhaps matches TRBD1 (6 bases). This CDR3 region has 16 residues. With 0 bases removed from V and 2 bases from J, the gap between germline ends came to 11 bases. Germline V lookup: CDR1 MDHEN, CDR2 SYDVKM.

The chain is built from TRBV2 and TRBJ2-7; D is perhaps TRBD1 (7 bases). This CDR3 spans 15 amino acids. Germline V gives CDR1 SNHLY, CDR2 FYNNEI. Trimming stripped 7 bases from V and 6 bases from J, with 22 bases between. CDR3 loop: CASNPRGPGGGEQYF. DNA for the CDR3: TGTGCCAGCAACCCCCGGGGGCCAGGGGGAGGCGAGCAGTACTTC.

J is TRBJ1-1 and V is TRBV2; TRBD1 might be the D (6 bases). CDR3 length: 14 residues. Per germline, CDR1 SNHLY and CDR2 FYNNEI. V was clipped by 3 bases and J by 3 bases, with 11 bases between them. CDR3 sequence (DNA): TGTGCCAGCAGTGATAAAGGGGGTGACACTGAAGCTTTCTTT. Translation: CASSDKGGDTEAFF.

The V gene is TRBV28, the J gene TRBJ2-5, with 11 bases aligning to TRBD2. The CDR3 has 16 residues. From germline, CDR1 is MDHEN and CDR2 SYDVKM. With V trimmed by 3 bases and J by 1 base, 4 bases remained unmatched. The CDR3 DNA reads as TGTGCCAGCAGTTTGGGGACTAGCGGAAGCCAAGAGACCCAGTACTTC. This sequence encodes CASSLGTSGSQETQYF.

The chain uses TRBV6-6 and TRBJ1-5, with a tentative D call TRBD1 (5 bases). The CDR3 sequence is 14 residues long. Looked up from germline, CDR1 is MNHNY and CDR2 is SVGAGI (reference sequence). V was clipped by 3 bases and J by 3 bases, with 9 bases between them. DNA of the CDR3: TGTGCCAGCAGTTATCAGACAGACAATCAGCCCCAGCATTTT. It translates to CASSYQTDNQPQHF.

This clone came up a few times. The chain has TRBV24-1 and TRBJ1-5; no clear D gene. V was pared by 10 bases and J by 4 bases, with 13 bases between. CDR3 length equals 13 residues. The germline V gene has CDR1 KGHDR and CDR2 SFDVKD. The CDR3 DNA follows: TGTGCCACGGCCGAGGCCGAAAATCAGCCCCAGCATTTT. This sequence encodes CATAEAENQPQHF.

This chain uses TRBV6-2 or TRBV6-3 with TRBJ1-2; D uncertain. The CDR3 runs to 16 residues. Germline V CDR1 and CDR2: MNHEY, SVGEGT. Between the trimmed V and J ends, which lost 4 bases and 4 bases, there was a span of 19 bases. CDR3 sequence reads: CASSSSTWTGSYGYTF. The CDR3 nucleotides read TGTGCCAGCAGTTCCTCAACTTGGACTGGAAGCTATGGCTACACCTTC.